This entry is about one T cell receptor beta chain. Its target antigen remains unknown. The input lacks base qualities; no much larger clone sits a single base away. Reading from cysteine to phenylalanine, the CDR3 counts 13 amino acids. The entry retains the CDR3 DNA only, 39 bases that are in frame from base 1. From a lookup of the germline V gene (reference sequence), CDR1 and CDR2 are SGHAT and FQDESV. Clipping removes 5 bases from V and 5 bases from J, with 5 as the unmatched junction base count. Library method: the immunoSEQ multiplex PCR assay. The table comes from immuneACCESS by way of TCRdb, which keeps in-frame sequences with V and J called. Part of the clones is missing from these tables; in studies checked, under half for an unresolved V gene and the rest for unknown reasons. This sample gives tens of thousands of clones in total; approximately 88% of them show up just once. The ten largest clones add up to approximately 1.6% of the sample.

The data were taken from a study of T cell changes during pregnancy in multiple sclerosis (dated by TCRdb to about 2019). Regarding the complete study: The study looked at changes in the T cell repertoire across pregnancy in women with multiple sclerosis.

This specimen consisted of peripheral blood, obtained in the first trimester of pregnancy. The sequence was obtained from a female donor with multiple sclerosis, enrolled in a pregnancy study. The rearrangement combines TRBV11-1 with TRBJ1-1; 7 junctional bases match TRBD1. Here the CDR3 is given as CASSRQGGTEAFF. The nucleotide sequence reads TGTGCCAGCAGCCGACAGGGTGGGACTGAAGCTTTCTTT.